A single sample is the source of the 25 T cell receptor beta chains below, sequenced in a study of cytomegalovirus exposure and HLA in healthy donors. In the PCR, 60 Vbeta and 13 Jbeta primers were used. Clones were read by immunoSEQ multiplex PCR, and TCRdb kept only the in-frame ones, dropping some. The sample carries some 130,000 clones, 70% to 80% recorded once. Sequencing was done on a sample of PBMCs. These receptors were collected from a man aged 18 to 35 in good health and CMV-seronegative.

The V gene is TRBV19, the J gene TRBJ2-5, with 7 bases identical to TRBD2. The junction had 11 bases not matched to a gene; V was cut back by 4 bases and J by 3 bases. Per the germline V gene, CDR1 is LNHDA and CDR2 is SQIVND (reference sequence). This CDR3 region has 16 residues. CDR3 bases: TGTGCCAGTAGTAGCCCCCAGAGAAGCGGGAAAGAGACCCAGTACTTC. It specifies CASSSPQRSGKETQYF.

This rearrangement joins TRBV14 to TRBJ2-7, with 8 bases that match TRBD2. There are 14 residues in the CDR3. Germline CDR1 SGHDN, CDR2 FVKESK. V shed 3 bases and J 2 bases; nucleotides not matched to a gene: 3. CDR3 DNA sequence: TGTGCCAGCAGCCATTCCGGGAGGGCCTACGAGCAGTACTTC. Translating gives CASSHSGRAYEQYF. Combining the CDR3 with reference TRBV14 and TRBJ2-7 gives the whole variable domain EAGVTQFPSHSVIEKGQTVTLRCDPISGHDNLYWYRRVMGKEIKFLLHFVKESKQDESGMPNNRFLAERTGGTYSTLKVQPAELEDSGVYFCASSHSGRAYEQYFGPGTRLTVT.

The chain combines TRBV5-4 with TRBJ2-1; 7 bases agree with TRBD1. The CDR3 has 15 amino acids. CDR1 and CDR2 from the germline V gene are SGHNT and YYREEE (reference sequence). The ends lost 2 bases at V and 4 bases at J; junction bases unmatched: 6. CDR3: CASSFIGQAYNEQFF. Written as DNA, the CDR3 is TGTGCCAGCAGCTTTATCGGACAGGCTTACAATGAGCAGTTCTTC.

The chain couples TRBV5-1 to TRBJ2-3; D unresolved. Looked up from germline, CDR1 is SGHRS and CDR2 is YFSETQ. The germline V and J ends were trimmed by 0 bases and 5 bases, with 4 bases remaining between them. The CDR3 consists of 12 residues. The CDR3 coding sequence is TGCGCCAGCAGCTTGGACGGAGATACGCAGTATTTT. Translating gives CASSLDGDTQYF.

The V call is TRBV18, the J call TRBJ2-3, with 9 bases matching TRBD2. The germline V gene encodes CDR1 KGHSH and CDR2 LQKENI. The CDR3 spans 16 residues. With V trimmed by 8 bases and J by 2 bases, 11 bases remained unmatched. The CDR3 coding sequence is TGTGCCAGCCATCCTCTAGCGGGACATAACACAGATACGCAGTATTTT. Its protein is CASHPLAGHNTDTQYF.

The J gene is TRBJ1-1, the V gene TRBV7-3, with a tentative D call TRBD1 (5 bases). The ends were cut back, 3 bases at V and 3 bases at J, with 20 bases in the middle. CDR1 is SGHTA, CDR2 FQGTGA, per germline. The CDR3 extends over 17 amino acids. The CDR3 DNA is TGTGCCAGCAGCTTCGGGCAAGGGGCCTCCTGGGACACTGAAGCTTTCTTT. Translated: CASSFGQGASWDTEAFF.

The chain carries TRBV4-3 and TRBJ2-1; 7 bases are shared with TRBD2. The V and J ends lost 0 bases and 7 bases, in that order; junction bases with no gene match: 15. The CDR3 extends over 18 amino acids. Germline V gene lookup returns CDR1 LGHNA and CDR2 YSLEER. The DNA for the CDR3 is TGCGCCAGCAGCCAAGATCTGCCCTCTAGCGGAGGATGGAATGAGCAGTTCTTC. It is translated as CASSQDLPSSGGWNEQFF.

The chain links TRBV7-9 to TRBJ2-5, with D possibly TRBD1 on 6 matching bases. The germline V and J ends were trimmed by 0 bases and 1 base, with 12 bases remaining between them. Germline loops: CDR1 SEHNR, CDR2 FQNEAQ (reference sequence). This CDR3 region has 16 residues. This CDR3 is CASSLAARGSQETQYF. The CDR3 nucleotides read TGTGCCAGCAGCTTAGCCGCCAGGGGCAGCCAAGAGACCCAGTACTTC.

This clone was seen a handful of times. The chain links TRBV4-1 to TRBJ1-4, with 7 bases lining up with TRBD1. CDR3 length: 14 residues. The germline CDR1 and CDR2 sequences are MGHRA and YSYEKL. The ends lost 4 bases at V and 5 bases at J; junction bases unmatched: 4. The CDR3, as DNA: TGCGCCAGCAGCCCGGGACAGCTAAATGAAAAACTGTTTTTT. It codes for CASSPGQLNEKLFF.

This chain uses TRBV30 with TRBJ2-1; maybe TRBD2 (5 bases). This CDR3 contains 13 residues. Germline CDR1 GTSNPN, CDR2 SVGIG (reference sequence). V was clipped by 0 bases and J by 10 bases, with 13 bases between them. CDR3 DNA: TGTGCCTGGAGTGTAACCCCGAGGAGGGAGCAGTTCTTC. Its protein is CAWSVTPRREQFF.

The rearrangement links TRBV19 to TRBJ2-1; a weak D match, TRBD1 (6 bases). Trimming took off 3 bases at V and 1 base at J, with 13 bases between the two ends. Germline CDR1 reads LNHDA; CDR2 reads SQIVND (reference sequence). The CDR3 sequence is 16 residues long. The CDR3 coding sequence is TGTGCCAGTAGTATTGGAACTAGGGGGTCCTACAATGAGCAGTTCTTC. This codes for CASSIGTRGSYNEQFF.

Regarding this clone: A read error may account for a junction end that differs from germline. This chain uses TRBV7-9 with TRBJ2-7, with 12 bases lining up with TRBD1. This CDR3 is 17 amino acids long. CDR1 and CDR2 from the germline V gene are SEHNR and FQNEAQ (reference sequence). The CDR3 reads CSSSLVGQGATGYEQYF. The CDR3 nucleotides are TGTTCCAGCAGCTTAGTGGGACAGGGGGCTACTGGTTACGAGCAGTACTTC. Supplemented by reference TRBV7-9 and TRBJ2-7, the full variable domain reads DTGVSQNPRHKITKRGQNVTFRCDPISEHNRLYWYRQTLGQGPEFLTYFQNEAQLEKSRLLSDRFSAERPKGSFSTLEIQRTEQGDSAMYLCSSSLVGQGATGYEQYFGPGTRLTVT.

The V gene is TRBV19, the J gene TRBJ2-2, with TRBD1 identical over 9 bases. The CDR3 runs to 20 residues. Per germline, CDR1 LNHDA and CDR2 SQIVND (reference sequence). With 6 bases clipped from V and 3 bases from J, the junction kept 20 bases outside the gene matches. In DNA, the CDR3 is TGTGCCAGTAGCCATCTATTCGGGGACAGGGTGAAGAGGGACACCGGGGAGCTGTTTTTT. Translated: CASSHLFGDRVKRDTGELFF. The full variable domain, rest sourced from reference TRBV19 and TRBJ2-2, is DGGITQSPKYLFRKEGQNVTLSCEQNLNHDAMYWYRQDPGQGLRLIYYSQIVNDFQKGDIAEGYSVSREKKESFPLTVTSAQKNPTAFYLCASSHLFGDRVKRDTGELFFGEGSRLTVL.

Details on this clone: This CDR3 is also generated by other DNA sequences in the sample. This sequence joins TRBV19 and TRBJ2-3, with 11 positions matching TRBD2. The CDR3 sequence is 18 residues long. Germline CDR1 reads LNHDA; CDR2 reads SQIVND (reference sequence). The V and J ends lost 5 bases and 5 bases, in that order; junction bases with no gene match: 15. The CDR3, as DNA: TGTGCCAGTAGTGAGGAACTAGCGGGAGCGGAATGGGGAGATACGCAGTATTTT. Translating it yields CASSEELAGAEWGDTQYF.

The chain couples TRBV11-3 to TRBJ2-3; 9 nucleotides match TRBD2. CDR1 and CDR2 from the germline V gene are SGHNT and YENEEA. Trimming removed 8 bases from V and 1 base from J; junction bases left unmatched: 7. The CDR3 runs to 15 residues. The CDR3 sequence: CASGSSGSGTDTQYF. CDR3 nucleotides: TGTGCCAGCGGGAGTAGCGGGAGCGGCACAGATACGCAGTATTTT.

The chain is built from TRBV10-3 and TRBJ2-7, with no clear D. V lost 8 bases to trimming and J lost 4 bases, with 12 bases between them. Germline V lookup: CDR1 ENHRY, CDR2 SYGVKD. This CDR3 spans 12 amino acids. The CDR3 DNA is TGTGCCATCTCTAGAGAAGATTACGAGCAGTACGTC. Translating it yields CAISREDYEQYV.

This sequence joins TRBV30 and TRBJ2-2; D perhaps matches TRBD1 (5 bases). The CDR3 is made up of 12 amino acids. Germline assignment: CDR1 GTSNPN and CDR2 SVGIG (reference sequence). V dropped 3 bases and J dropped 6 bases, with 8 bases sitting between them. Here the CDR3 reads CAWRQVSGELFF. The CDR3 nucleotides read TGTGCCTGGAGACAGGTATCCGGGGAGCTGTTTTTT.

This clone was seen a handful of times. This sequence joins TRBV30 and TRBJ1-2, with D hard to call. The V end lost 2 bases, the J end lost 6 bases, and 13 bases lay between the germline ends. CDR3 size: 13 residues. Germline CDR1 and CDR2: GTSNPN and SVGIG (reference sequence). In nucleotides, the CDR3 is TGTGCCTGGAGTTCCTGGACGGGAGATGGCTACACCTTC. Amino acid sequence: CAWSSWTGDGYTF.

There are a few counts of this clone. The CDR3: CSAQSAVEYF. The DNA of the CDR3 is TGCAGTGCTCAAAGTGCGGTAGAGTACTTC. The chain recombines TRBV20-1 with TRBJ2-7; D uncertain. Germline CDR1 reads DFQATT; CDR2 reads SNEGSKA (reference sequence). This CDR3 spans 10 amino acids. Trimming stripped 5 bases from V and 11 bases from J, with 13 bases between.

This clone was detected only a few times. V gene TRBV13 combines with J gene TRBJ2-3, with 8 nucleotides matching TRBD2. There are 20 residues in the CDR3. V lost 4 bases and J lost 6; bases outside the gene matches: 24. Germline V gene data show CDR1 as PRHDT and CDR2 as FYEKMQ (reference sequence). The CDR3, as DNA: TGTGCCAGCAGCTCCGTGGCCCATGACGGGGGGGGAAGTGGATTGGATACGCAGTATTTT. Its protein is CASSSVAHDGGGSGLDTQYF.

The J gene is TRBJ2-7, the V gene TRBV7-9, with TRBD2 as a possible D gene (6 bases). This CDR3 is built from 14 residues. Germline V CDR1 and CDR2: SEHNR, FQNEAQ (reference sequence). Trimming pared 4 bases from V and 1 base from J, leaving 11 bases between. The chain's CDR3 is CASSSFGGSYEQYV. CDR3 DNA sequence: TGTGCCAGCAGCTCATTCGGGGGTTCCTACGAGCAGTACGTC.

This clone was seen more than once but under ten times. The chain combines TRBV2 with TRBJ1-2; 8 bases align to TRBD1. CDR1 and CDR2 from the germline V gene are SNHLY and FYNNEI. This CDR3 is 15 amino acids long. With 6 bases clipped from V and 8 bases from J, the junction kept 14 bases outside the gene matches. The CDR3 reads CASSETRTGSRGYTF. CDR3 bases: TGTGCCAGCAGCGAGACTAGGACAGGGTCAAGGGGCTACACCTTC.

The chain uses TRBV28 and TRBJ2-1; 13 bases fit TRBD2. V was pared by 2 bases and J by 4 bases, with 5 bases of the junction left unmatched. This CDR3 spans 17 amino acids. The germline V gene encodes CDR1 MDHEN and CDR2 SYDVKM. The CDR3 bases are TGTGCCAGCAGTTTACCCACGGGACTAGCGGGATACAATGAGCAGTTCTTC. This codes for CASSLPTGLAGYNEQFF.

The V gene is TRBV30, the J gene TRBJ2-1, with TRBD2 matching 8 bases. This CDR3 region has 14 residues. Germline CDR1 reads GTSNPN; CDR2 reads SVGIG (reference sequence). V dropped 3 bases and J dropped 5; count of bases not matched to a gene: 6. In DNA, the CDR3 is TGTGCCTGGAGGGGGAGCGGGAGCCACAATGAGCAGTTCTTC. Translated, it gives CAWRGSGSHNEQFF.

The J gene is TRBJ2-7, the V gene TRBV5-1; 12 bases are shared with TRBD2. V trimming: 8 bases; J trimming: 4 bases; junction bases outside the gene matches: 4. The CDR3 is 13 residues long. Germline values: CDR1 SGHRS, CDR2 YFSETQ. This CDR3 reads CASRTSGTYEQYF. The CDR3 DNA follows: TGCGCCAGTCGGACTAGCGGGACATACGAGCAGTACTTC. The whole variable domain, remainder taken from reference TRBV5-1 and TRBJ2-7, is KAGVTQTPRYLIKTRGQQVTLSCSPISGHRSVSWYQQTPGQGLQFLFEYFSETQRNKGNFPGRFSGRQFSNSRSEMNVSTLELGDSALYLCASRTSGTYEQYFGPGTRLTVT.